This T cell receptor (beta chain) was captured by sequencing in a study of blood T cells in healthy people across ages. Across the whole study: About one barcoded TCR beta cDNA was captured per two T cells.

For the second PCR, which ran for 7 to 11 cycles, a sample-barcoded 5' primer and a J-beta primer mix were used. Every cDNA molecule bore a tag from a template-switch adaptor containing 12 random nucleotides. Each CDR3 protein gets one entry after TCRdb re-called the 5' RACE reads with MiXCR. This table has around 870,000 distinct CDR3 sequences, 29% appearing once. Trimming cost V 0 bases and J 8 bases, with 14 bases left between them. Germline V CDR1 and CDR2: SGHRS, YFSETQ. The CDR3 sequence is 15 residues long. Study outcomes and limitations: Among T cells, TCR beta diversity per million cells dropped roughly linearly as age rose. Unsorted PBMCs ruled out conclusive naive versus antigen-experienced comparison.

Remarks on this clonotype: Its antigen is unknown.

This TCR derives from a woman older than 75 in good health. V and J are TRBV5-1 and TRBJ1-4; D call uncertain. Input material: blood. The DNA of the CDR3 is TGCGCCAGCAGCTTGGATGCGGGGATGAGGGAAAAACTGTTTTTT. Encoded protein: CASSLDAGMREKLFF.